This T cell receptor beta chain was observed in a study of a mutant IDH1 vaccine in newly diagnosed glioma. Whole-study context: In the visit schedule, V12 fell in week 35, while V13 fell in week 47.

The CDR3 runs 14 residues. The V end lost 7 bases, the J end lost 2 bases, and 16 bases lay between the germline ends. Germline V gene sequence: CDR1 SGHRS, CDR2 YFSETQ. Study-level findings and limits: In approximately 92% of patients, immune responses induced by the vaccine occurred.

A single count supports this clone. The target antigen is unknown. Time point denoted: week 47, end of study. Each dose delivered 300 ug of mutant IDH1 20-mer peptide subcutaneously with imiquimod. Each of the donors came in with new WHO grade 3 or 4 astrocytomas that were IDH1-mutant and ATRX-lost. Here immunoSEQ multiplex PCR was the method, and the copy in TCRdb shows in-frame clones only, minus some. This table has tens of thousands of clones, about 71% appearing once. The sequence was collected from a man over 45 with glioma. The chain uses TRBV5-1 and TRBJ2-7; the D gene is possibly TRBD2 (6 bases). The sequencing here drew on PBMCs, taken from a glioma patient whose treatment included an IDH1 peptide vaccine. CDR3 sequence reads: CASSDKEGTYEQYF. CDR3 nucleotide sequence: TGCGCCAGCTCCGACAAGGAGGGGACCTACGAGCAGTACTTC.